This is a list of T cell receptor beta chains from one sample in a study of a mutant IDH1 vaccine in newly diagnosed glioma. Method: immunoSEQ multiplex PCR; TCRdb's copy keeps in-frame clones and lacks some. Of about 38,000 clones in the sample, 60% to 80% were seen once. The sample was PBMCs, taken from a glioma patient treated with radiotherapy, temozolomide or both. The receptors were sampled from a man aged 40-49 years with glioma. Some clones in this sample may be carry-over from other donors' samples. The CDR3 runs from the conserved cysteine through the conserved F or W. The D gene is left open where the match is weak. Part of the rows lack a size; the others show once, few, many or a class for expanded clones.

j_call: TRBJ2-1; d_call: TRBD2; v_call: TRBV4-2; clone_size: -; cdr3_aa: CASSQDSGGAYNEQFF; cdr3_nt: TGTGCCAGCAGCCAAGATAGCGGGGGGGCCTACAATGAGCAGTTCTTC
j_call: TRBJ2-4; d_call: -; v_call: TRBV7-6; clone_size: -; cdr3_aa: CASSLGQQLNIQYF; cdr3_nt: TGTGCCAGCAGCTTGGGTCAACAGCTAAACATTCAGTACTTC
j_call: TRBJ1-5; d_call: -; v_call: TRBV27; clone_size: -; cdr3_aa: CASSPSDRTYSNQPQHF; cdr3_nt: TGTGCCAGCAGTCCATCTGACAGGACATATAGCAATCAGCCCCAGCATTTT
j_call: TRBJ1-2; d_call: TRBD1; v_call: TRBV11-2; clone_size: once; cdr3_aa: CASSASGGGGYTF; cdr3_nt: TGTGCCAGCAGCGCCTCAGGGGGCGGGGGCTACACCTTC
j_call: TRBJ1-1; d_call: -; v_call: TRBV10-1; clone_size: -; cdr3_aa: CASSPGQMNTEAFF; cdr3_nt: TGCGCCAGCAGTCCCGGACAGATGAACACTGAAGCTTTCTTT
j_call: TRBJ2-7; d_call: TRBD1; v_call: TRBV6-6; clone_size: once; cdr3_aa: CASSYSPGQGTYEQYF; cdr3_nt: TGTGCCAGCAGTTACTCACCCGGACAGGGGACCTACGAGCAGTACTTC
j_call: TRBJ2-2; d_call: TRBD1; v_call: TRBV19; clone_size: once; cdr3_aa: CASTWDRVNTGELFF; cdr3_nt: TGTGCCAGTACTTGGGACAGGGTAAACACCGGGGAGCTGTTTTTT
j_call: TRBJ1-6; d_call: -; v_call: TRBV5-1; clone_size: -; cdr3_aa: CASSGAGRYSPLHF; cdr3_nt: TGCGCCAGCAGCGGCGCGGGGCGATATTCACCCCTCCACTTT
j_call: TRBJ2-2; d_call: -; v_call: TRBV19; clone_size: -; cdr3_aa: CASTLSLGGRTGELFF; cdr3_nt: TGTGCCAGTACCCTCTCGTTGGGGGGGCGAACCGGGGAGCTGTTTTTT
j_call: TRBJ1-2; d_call: -; v_call: TRBV27; clone_size: -; cdr3_aa: CASSALGGQSGGYTF; cdr3_nt: TGTGCCAGCAGTGCCCTCGGGGGGCAGTCAGGTGGCTACACCTTC
j_call: TRBJ1-1; d_call: -; v_call: TRBV12-5; clone_size: -; cdr3_aa: CASGLGVFEAFF; cdr3_nt: TGTGCTAGTGGCCTCGGAGTTTTTGAAGCTTTCTTT
j_call: TRBJ2-4; d_call: TRBD2; v_call: TRBV4-1; clone_size: -; cdr3_aa: CASSQRTSRNIQYF; cdr3_nt: TGCGCCAGCAGCCAGAGGACTAGCAGAAACATTCAGTACTTC
j_call: TRBJ2-7; d_call: -; v_call: TRBV4-2; clone_size: once; cdr3_aa: CASSQPFDYEQYF; cdr3_nt: TGTGCCAGCAGTCAGCCATTTGACTACGAGCAGTACTTC